This TCR beta chain was retrieved from a study of identical twins. Points from the study as a whole: Researchers caution that invariant MAIT and iNKT cells could partly confound zero-insertion analyses.

This clonotype came up many times. The antigen remains undetermined. Template switching introduced a universal primer site, and the cDNA bore unique molecular identifiers. TCRdb passed the 5' RACE reads through MiXCR, listing each CDR3 protein once. This sample has about 690,000 distinct CDR3 sequences, with around 6.1% found just once. Deletions cut 6 bases from V and 2 bases from J, with 8 bases between. CDR1 and CDR2 from the germline V gene are LNHDA and SQIVND (reference sequence). The CDR3 sequence is 13 residues long. Material for sequencing was naive T cells sorted from blood. The rearrangement uses TRBV19 and TRBJ1-5; unclear D gene. The TCR was taken from a man aged 18-30 years in good health. The CDR3 sequence is CASSLLGNQPQHF. The CDR3 DNA is TGTGCCAGTAGCCTCCTGGGCAATCAGCCCCAGCATTTT.